This T cell receptor beta chain stems from a study of blood T cells in healthy people across ages. Germline V gene lookup returns CDR1 SGHTA and CDR2 FQGNSA. CDR3 length: 14 amino acids. The study's findings and limits: Measured against age, TCR beta diversity per million T cells decreased in a roughly linear manner. Diversity of TCR beta correlated strongly with naive T cell percentage.

For the second PCR, which ran for roughly 6 to 11 cycles, a sample-barcoded 5' primer and a J-beta primer mix were used. MiXCR was run by TCRdb on the 5' RACE reads, yielding one entry per CDR3 protein. The repertoire consists of fewer than 2 million distinct CDR3 sequences, with more than 35% occurring once and the leading ten covering about 21%. For this clonotype: No antigen is known for it. The junction does not match germline at one end; this may be a read error.

The sample consisted of blood. This clonotype originated in a human donor in good health. The J gene is TRBJ2-3, the V gene TRBV7-2; a weak D match, TRBD2 (6 bases). This chain's CDR3 is CAGSPQEGPDTQYF. DNA for the CDR3: TGTGCCGGCAGCCCCCAGGAGGGGCCAGATACGCAGTATTTT.